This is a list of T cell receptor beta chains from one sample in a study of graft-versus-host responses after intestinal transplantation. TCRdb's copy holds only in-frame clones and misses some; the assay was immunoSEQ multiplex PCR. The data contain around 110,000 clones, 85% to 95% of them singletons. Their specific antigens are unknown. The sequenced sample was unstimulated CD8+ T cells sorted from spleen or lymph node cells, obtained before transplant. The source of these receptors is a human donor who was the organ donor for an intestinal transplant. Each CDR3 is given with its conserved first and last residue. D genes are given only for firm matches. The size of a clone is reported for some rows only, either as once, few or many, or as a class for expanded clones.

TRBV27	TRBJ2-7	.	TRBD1	TGTGCCAGCAGTCCAGACAGGGGGCTCCTTTTCTTC	CASSPDRGLLFF
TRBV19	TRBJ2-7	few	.	TGTGCCAGTAGTAACCGGCAGGACCCAGGCGAGCAGTACTTC	CASSNRQDPGEQYF
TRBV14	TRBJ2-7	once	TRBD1	TGTGCCAGCAGCTCGACAGGGAGCAGCTCCTACGAGCAGTACTTC	CASSSTGSSSYEQYF
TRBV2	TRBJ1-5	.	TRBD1	TGTGCCAGCCTCGCAGGGGGCAGGTATGGCAATCAGCCCCAGCATTTT	CASLAGGRYGNQPQHF
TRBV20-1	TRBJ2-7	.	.	TGCAGTGCTGGGATCAACTACGAGCAGTACTTC	CSAGINYEQYF
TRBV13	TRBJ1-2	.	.	TGTGCCAGCAGCTTAGGCCCGTCTAACTATGGCTACACCTTC	CASSLGPSNYGYTF
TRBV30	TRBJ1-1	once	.	TGTGCCTGGATGGCGGGGCTGAACACTGAAGCTTTCTTT	CAWMAGLNTEAFF
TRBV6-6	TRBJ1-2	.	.	TGTGCCAGCAGTTACTGGACAGCCCCCTATGGCTACACCTTC	CASSYWTAPYGYTF
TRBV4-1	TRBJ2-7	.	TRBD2	TGCGCCAGCAGCCAAGATCTTAGCGGGAGGGCCGAAGAGCAGTACTTC	CASSQDLSGRAEEQYF
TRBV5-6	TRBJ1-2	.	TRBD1	TGTGCCAGCAGCTTGGTGACAGGGGCCAACTATGGCTACACCTTC	CASSLVTGANYGYTF